The 19 T cell receptor beta chains reported below all come from one sample, sequenced in a study of blood T cell repertoires in COVID-19. Only in-frame clones appear in the TCRdb table, and some are missing; sequencing was by immunoSEQ multiplex PCR. Among 200,000 to 250,000 clones listed, 70% to 90% were seen once. Sequenced sample: peripheral blood. These receptors originate from a human donor in a cohort sampled during active COVID-19.

This clone was observed a handful of times. The chain couples TRBV14 to TRBJ1-2; D gene unclear. CDR3 length equals 15 residues. The V end was cut by 1 base, the J end by 5 bases, with 14 bases between. Looked up from germline, CDR1 is SGHDN and CDR2 is FVKESK. Written as DNA, the CDR3 is TGTGCCAGCAGCCAAGTTCCAGCGGACTCATATGGCTACACCTTC. It codes for CASSQVPADSYGYTF.

This chain uses TRBV7-2 with TRBJ2-1, with D possibly matching TRBD2 (7 bases). CDR3 length: 15 amino acids. The V end was cut by 6 bases, the J end by 0 bases, with 12 bases between. Germline CDR1 is SGHTA and CDR2 is FQGNSA. For the CDR3, the DNA is TGTGCCAGCAGGAACAGGGAGGGCTCCTACAATGAGCAGTTCTTC. Translating it yields CASRNREGSYNEQFF.

The gene calls are TRBV19 and TRBJ2-7, with D possibly matching TRBD1 (8 bases). This CDR3 contains 15 residues. Trimming cost V 5 bases and J 3 bases, with 17 bases left between them. Germline assignment: CDR1 LNHDA and CDR2 SQIVND (reference sequence). The CDR3 DNA reads as TGTGCCAGTAGTCTGACAGGGGACTACCTCTACGAGCAGTACTTC. Translated: CASSLTGDYLYEQYF. Supplemented by reference TRBV19 and TRBJ2-7, the full variable domain reads DGGITQSPKYLFRKEGQNVTLSCEQNLNHDAMYWYRQDPGQGLRLIYYSQIVNDFQKGDIAEGYSVSREKKESFPLTVTSAQKNPTAFYLCASSLTGDYLYEQYFGPGTRLTVT.

V and J are TRBV10-3 and TRBJ2-7, with 11 bases matching TRBD1. The V and J ends lost 10 bases and 2 bases, in that order; junction bases with no gene match: 7. The CDR3 is made up of 14 amino acids. Germline CDR1 is ENHRY and CDR2 is SYGVKD. The CDR3 reads CATQGQGVAYEQYF. The DNA of the CDR3 is TGTGCCACCCAGGGACAGGGGGTGGCCTACGAGCAGTACTTC.

The CDR3 loop is CASSPVVGQGINEQYF. For the CDR3, the DNA is TGTGCCAGCAGCCCGGTTGTGGGACAGGGTATCAACGAGCAGTACTTC. The chain uses TRBV7-2 and TRBJ2-7, with 9 positions matching TRBD1. The germline V gene has CDR1 SGHTA and CDR2 FQGNSA. The CDR3 loop spans 16 amino acids. V shed 5 bases and J 5 bases; nucleotides not matched to a gene: 13.

In its sample, this clone was seen a few times. V and J are TRBV7-9 and TRBJ1-4; possibly TRBD1 for D (6 bases). Looked up from germline, CDR1 is SEHNR and CDR2 is FQNEAQ (reference sequence). The CDR3 loop spans 14 amino acids. The V end was cut by 4 bases, the J end by 7 bases, with 13 bases between. The CDR3 here is CASSWGHSAEKLFF. For the CDR3, the DNA is TGTGCCAGCAGCTGGGGACATTCGGCTGAAAAACTGTTTTTT.

DNA for the CDR3: TGTGCCACCCCCAGGGGGACTAGCGGGAGTTTGGGTAATGAGCAGTTCTTC. This codes for CATPRGTSGSLGNEQFF. This rearrangement joins TRBV7-2 to TRBJ2-1; 14 nucleotides line up with TRBD2. The CDR3 totals 17 residues. Losses at the gene ends were 10 bases for V and 7 bases for J; bases not matched to a gene: 15. Germline assignment: CDR1 SGHTA and CDR2 FQGNSA.

The chain recombines TRBV3-1 (or the pseudogene TRBV3-2) with TRBJ2-1; 8 nucleotides line up with TRBD2. CDR1 is LGHDT and CDR2 is YNNKEL in the germline V gene (reference sequence). With V trimmed by 0 bases and J by 3 bases, 7 bases remained unmatched. CDR3 length: 17 residues. This CDR3 reads CASSQEGGLAFYNEQFF. In nucleotides, the CDR3 is TGTGCCAGCAGCCAAGAAGGAGGACTAGCCTTCTACAATGAGCAGTTCTTC.

CDR3 coding DNA: TGTGCCAGCAGCGTAGACGGCCAGCGCGCCGGGGAGCTGTTTTTT. It is translated as CASSVDGQRAGELFF. The rearrangement links TRBV9 to TRBJ2-2; D remains unclear. Germline V CDR1 and CDR2: SGDLS, YYNGEE. The CDR3 extends over 15 amino acids. Trimming cost V 0 bases and J 6 bases, with 12 bases left between them.

The V call is TRBV6-5, the J call TRBJ1-2; D perhaps matches TRBD1 (6 bases). Germline CDR1 is MNHEY and CDR2 is SVGAGI. The CDR3 has 13 amino acids. V was clipped by 7 bases and J by 6 bases, with 15 bases between them. In nucleotides, the CDR3 is TGTGCCAGCACCCTATCGGCAGGGGATGGCTACACCTTC. It encodes CASTLSAGDGYTF.

This clone turned up a few times. J is TRBJ1-4 and V is TRBV3-1 (or the pseudogene TRBV3-2); no reliable D call. Germline values: CDR1 LGHDT, CDR2 YNNKEL (reference sequence). The CDR3 extends over 16 amino acids. V was pared by 4 bases and J by 0 bases, with 12 bases between. The DNA for the CDR3 is TGTGCCAGCAGCCTAAACGGAGGGCCAACTAATGAAAAACTGTTTTTT. Protein: CASSLNGGPTNEKLFF.

The chain carries TRBV14 and TRBJ2-7, with a tentative D call TRBD1 (6 bases). V dropped 3 bases and J dropped 7 bases, with 13 bases sitting between them. Germline V CDR1 and CDR2: SGHDN, FVKESK. The CDR3 contains 13 residues. The CDR3 region has the DNA TGTGCCAGCAGCCACTTTGGGGGCGGGGAGCAGTACTTC. Translated: CASSHFGGGEQYF.

The chain links TRBV7-9 to TRBJ2-5; 7 positions match TRBD2. The CDR3 length is 14 residues. V shed 4 bases and J 4 bases; nucleotides not matched to a gene: 6. The V gene's germline CDR1 is SEHNR and CDR2 FQNEAQ (reference sequence). The CDR3 DNA is TGTGCCAGCAGCTCTGGGACTACCGGAGAGACCCAGTACTTC. It yields the protein CASSSGTTGETQYF.

The chain carries TRBV4-1 and TRBJ2-1; D unresolved. Germline V CDR1 and CDR2: MGHRA, YSYEKL. V was trimmed by 1 base and J by 3 bases, leaving 7 bases between them. The length of the CDR3 is 14 residues. The CDR3 loop is CASSQGGGYNEQFF. Here the CDR3 DNA reads TGCGCCAGCAGCCAAGGCGGCGGCTACAATGAGCAGTTCTTC.

V gene TRBV6-5 combines with J gene TRBJ2-7; D might be TRBD1 (5 bases). In germline, CDR1 is MNHEY, CDR2 SVGAGI. V lost 7 bases and J lost 0, with 10 bases in between. CDR3 size: 13 residues. The DNA of the CDR3 is TGTGCCAGCACGCAGGGAAACTCCTACGAGCAGTACTTC. This translates into CASTQGNSYEQYF.

The chain employs TRBV7-6 and TRBJ1-2; D gene unclear. Germline CDR1 is SGHVS and CDR2 is FNYEAQ. This CDR3 is 12 amino acids long. The V end lost 5 bases, the J end lost 4 bases, and 8 bases lay between the germline ends. Here the CDR3 reads CASSLALYGYTF. Written as DNA, the CDR3 is TGTGCCAGCAGCCTGGCCCTCTATGGCTACACCTTC.

The chain combines TRBV18 with TRBJ1-1, with no clear D. V was pared by 2 bases and J by 2 bases, with 12 bases between. The CDR3 runs 15 residues. Germline V gives CDR1 KGHSH, CDR2 LQKENI. The DNA of the CDR3 is TGTGCCAGCTCACCAGTGGCGGAAGTAAACACTGAAGCTTTCTTT. This translates into CASSPVAEVNTEAFF.

The genes are TRBV3-1 (or the pseudogene TRBV3-2) and TRBJ2-5; 9 positions match TRBD1. J was trimmed by 4 bases and V by 4 bases; bases with no gene match: 7. Looked up from germline, CDR1 is LGHDT and CDR2 is YNNKEL (reference sequence). The CDR3 sequence is 15 residues long. In DNA, the CDR3 is TGTGCCAGCAGCCTCTCCGGGACAGGGAGAGAGACCCAGTACTTC. Its protein product is CASSLSGTGRETQYF.

This chain links TRBV19 with TRBJ1-1, with D maybe TRBD1 (6 bases). This CDR3 has 14 amino acids. Between the trimmed V and J ends, which lost 5 bases and 4 bases, there was a span of 14 bases. CDR1 is LNHDA and CDR2 is SQIVND in the germline V gene (reference sequence). The CDR3 is CASSAVGAGTEAFF. The CDR3 DNA reads TGTGCCAGTAGTGCAGTGGGGGCGGGCACTGAAGCTTTCTTT.